These T cell receptor beta chains were read from a single sample in a study of blood T cells in healthy people across ages. TCRdb reanalysed the 5' RACE reads using MiXCR and keeps one entry per CDR3 protein. This table holds about 620,000 distinct CDR3 sequences, approximately 52% found once. Sequencing input: blood. The receptors come from a woman of 80 years or more in good health. CDR3s include the opening cysteine and the closing phenylalanine or tryptophan. Fields, in order: clone size, J gene, D gene, V gene, CDR3 DNA, CDR3 protein. The D gene is left open where the match is weak. The size entry is marked missing in some rows and otherwise reads once, few, many or a size class.

NA | TRBJ2-3 | TRBD2 | TRBV20-1 | TGCAGTGCTCACCAGACTAGCGGGGTAACAGATACGCAGTATTTT | CSAHQTSGVTDTQYF
NA | TRBJ2-7 | NA | TRBV6-5 | TGTGCCAGCAGTTACTACCCGGGACGGGGGAATTACGAGCAGTACTTC | CASSYYPGRGNYEQYF
NA | TRBJ1-5 | NA | TRBV28 | TGTGCCAGCAGTTTAATACAGTTGTTCAATCAGCCCCAGCATTTT | CASSLIQLFNQPQHF
few | TRBJ1-2 | NA | TRBV6-2/TRBV6-3 | TGTGCCAGCAGTTTCTCCAGGGGACGAACGGGAGGCTACACCTTC | CASSFSRGRTGGYTF
once | TRBJ2-1 | TRBD1 | TRBV20-1 | TGCAGTGCTAGTTTAGACAGGGGGGACAATGAGCAGTTCTTC | CSASLDRGDNEQFF
once | TRBJ2-1 | TRBD2 | TRBV9 | TGTGCCAGCAGCGTAGCAAAGGCGCCGGGACTAGCGGCATTGAGGACCTACAATGAGCAGTTCTTC | CASSVAKAPGLAALRTYNEQFF
many | TRBJ2-1 | NA | TRBV28 | TGTGCCAGCACCTCTATGGGACGCCAGGGTTACAATGAGCAGTTCTTC | CASTSMGRQGYNEQFF
NA | TRBJ2-2 | NA | TRBV7-2 | TGTGCCAGCAGCTTTCCCGCGGAGCTGTTTTTT | CASSFPAELFF
NA | TRBJ1-4 | NA | TRBV29-1 | TGCAGCGTACAACAGAACCGCGGTGAAAAACTGTTTTTT | CSVQQNRGEKLFF
once | TRBJ2-5 | NA | TRBV7-9 | TGTGCCAGCAGCCACCTGTCCCCCCATGAGCAGTACTTC | CASSHLSPHEQYF
few | TRBJ2-7 | TRBD2 | TRBV4-1 | TGCGCCAGCAGCCAGCTACCTCGACTAGCGGGAGGTCACAATGAGCAGTACTTC | CASSQLPRLAGGHNEQYF
NA | TRBJ1-4 | NA | TRBV7-2 | TGTGCCAGCAGCTTAGACCGGGCAACTAATGAAAAACTGTTTTTT | CASSLDRATNEKLFF
many | TRBJ2-3 | TRBD2 | TRBV20-1 | TGCAGTCATAGCGGGGCCACTTACACAGATACGCAGTATTTT | CSHSGATYTDTQYF
NA | TRBJ1-1 | NA | TRBV5-1 | TGCGCCAGCAGCAGTGGACGGGGGGACACTGAAGCTTTCTTT | CASSSGRGDTEAFF
NA | TRBJ2-2 | NA | TRBV3-1 | TGTGCCAGCAGCCAAGATATTTCAGGGGTGGACGCGAACACCGGAGAGCTGTTTTTT | CASSQDISGVDANTGELFF
NA | TRBJ2-1 | NA | TRBV5-1 | TGCGCCTGCAGCTTGTCACGGGTTCTCTCCTACAATGAGCAGTTCTTC | CACSLSRVLSYNEQFF
many | TRBJ1-2 | NA | TRBV7-2 | TGTGCCAGCAGCCCCCACCCAGGCGGAGGCTATGGCTACACCTTC | CASSPHPGGGYGYTF
NA | TRBJ1-2 | NA | TRBV25-1 | TGTGCCAGCAGTGCCCCCCTCTCGGCAGGCTATTATGGCTACACCTTC | CASSAPLSAGYYGYTF
NA | TRBJ2-2 | TRBD1 | TRBV20-1 | TGCAGTGCTAGAGATTTATACAGGGGTAACACCGGGGAGCTGTTTTTT | CSARDLYRGNTGELFF
NA | TRBJ2-1 | NA | TRBV4-2 | TGTGCCAGCAGCCAAGACGTAGGAAACAATGAGCAGTTCTTC | CASSQDVGNNEQFF
once | TRBJ2-7 | NA | TRBV7-8 | TGTGCCAGCAGCTTAGGCGGCAGCGTAGTCTACGAGCAGTACTTC | CASSLGGSVVYEQYF
NA | TRBJ2-1 | NA | TRBV27 | TGTGCCCGCAGCTCCCCTAGGGGTTACTACAATGAGCAGTTCTTC | CARSSPRGYYNEQFF
NA | TRBJ2-4 | NA | TRBV10-3 | TGTGCCATCAGTGAGTCTAGCGCCCAAGCCAAAAACATTCAGTACTTC | CAISESSAQAKNIQYF
NA | TRBJ1-4 | NA | TRBV6-5 | TGTGCCAGCAGTTACTTCGCCTGGGCTAATAAAAAACTGTTTTTT | CASSYFAWANKKLFF
once | TRBJ2-3 | TRBD2 | TRBV4-3 | TGCGCCAGCAGCCAAGGGACTAGCTTCCGAGATACGCAGTATTTT | CASSQGTSFRDTQYF
many | TRBJ2-1 | NA | TRBV23-1 | TGCGCCAGCGTCGGGACCACGTGCATTTGGCAGTTCTTC | CASVGTTCIWQFF
NA | TRBJ1-6 | NA | TRBV12-3/TRBV12-4 | TGTGCCAGCAGTTTACAGGGTCCAGTGGGACCCCTCCACTTT | CASSLQGPVGPLHF
NA | TRBJ2-7 | NA | TRBV5-1 | TGCGCCAGCAGCTTAGTCGGCAGTTTCTACGAGCAGTACTTC | CASSLVGSFYEQYF
NA | TRBJ1-1 | NA | TRBV14 | TGTGCCAGCAGGATGACTGGGAACACTGAAGCTTTCTTT | CASRMTGNTEAFF
NA | TRBJ2-7 | TRBD2 | TRBV28 | TGTGCCAGCAGCACCCTTGGTAGCGGGGGCTACGAGCAGTACTTC | CASSTLGSGGYEQYF
few | TRBJ2-3 | NA | TRBV11-2 | TGTGCCAGCAGCCCGCACCCGACGGCTAGCACAGATACGCAGTATTTT | CASSPHPTASTDTQYF
NA | TRBJ2-5 | NA | TRBV7-2 | TGTGCCAGCAGCATTATCTCCTCGAGCGGGACACGTCAAGAGACCCAGTACTTC | CASSIISSSGTRQETQYF
many | TRBJ2-1 | TRBD1 | TRBV7-3 | TGTGCCAGCAGCCCTCGACAGGGTCTTGAGCAGTTCTTC | CASSPRQGLEQFF
NA | TRBJ2-6 | NA | TRBV10-3 | TGTGCCATCGCGACGGAATCTGGGGCCAACGTCCTGACTTTC | CAIATESGANVLTF
many | TRBJ2-1 | NA | TRBV20-1 | TGCAGTGCTAGAGATCTAGCGCTATCCGACAATGAGCAGTTCTTC | CSARDLALSDNEQFF
NA | TRBJ2-1 | NA | TRBV5-1 | TGCGCCAGCAGCTTCGGGACTGGCAATGAGCAGTTCTTC | CASSFGTGNEQFF
NA | TRBJ1-1 | NA | TRBV29-1 | TGCAGCGCCGAACCCTTAACGGGTGAAGCTTTCTTT | CSAEPLTGEAFF
NA | TRBJ2-1 | NA | TRBV5-1 | TGCGCCAGCAGCTTGGTTCAGGGGTTCGGGAATGAGCAGTTCTTC | CASSLVQGFGNEQFF
NA | TRBJ2-3 | TRBD2 | TRBV20-1 | TGCAGTGCTAGGGGGCGGGGGGGATTGGGAGATACGCAGTATTTT | CSARGRGGLGDTQYF
NA | TRBJ1-5 | NA | TRBV5-6 | TGTGCCAGCAGCTTGACGGGGGTGTCTTATAGCAATCAGCCCCAGCATTTT | CASSLTGVSYSNQPQHF